This passage covers 11 T cell receptor beta chains from one sample sequenced in a study of blood T cell repertoires in COVID-19. Assay used: immunoSEQ multiplex PCR; TCRdb lists only in-frame clones, some missing. The sample gives about 150,000 clones, around 88% of which show up once; over 4.5% is in the top ten. The specimen was peripheral blood. These receptors all come from a human donor in a cohort sampled during active COVID-19.

The genes are TRBV5-6 and TRBJ2-1; possible D gene TRBD2, 6 bases. Trimming cost V 6 bases and J 0 bases, with 10 bases left between them. Germline-derived CDR1 and CDR2 are SGHDT and YYEEEE. The CDR3 extends over 14 amino acids. The CDR3 nucleotides are TGTGCCAGCACCGCCGGGGGCTCCTACAATGAGCAGTTCTTC. It specifies CASTAGGSYNEQFF.

This chain connects TRBV6-5 to TRBJ1-4; weak D call: TRBD1 (6 bases). Per germline, CDR1 MNHEY and CDR2 SVGAGI. V gave up 7 bases and J gave up 4 bases, with 16 bases separating them. The CDR3 is 15 amino acids. CDR3 region: CASTALGAGNEKLFF. The CDR3 DNA is TGTGCCAGCACCGCTTTGGGGGCGGGTAATGAAAAACTGTTTTTT.

The chain carries TRBV10-3 and TRBJ2-7; 15 nucleotides align to TRBD2. This CDR3 spans 16 amino acids. Germline lookup yields CDR1 ENHRY and CDR2 SYGVKD. Trimming at V came to 4 bases and at J to 4 bases, leaving 5 bases not matched to a gene. The DNA of the CDR3 is TGTGCCATCAGTGGTGGGACTAGCGGGGGGACTTACGAGCAGTACTTC. Translating it yields CAISGGTSGGTYEQYF.

This clone was seen only a few times. The V gene is TRBV7-3, the J gene TRBJ1-2; possibly TRBD1 for D (6 bases). Germline V gene sequence: CDR1 SGHTA, CDR2 FQGTGA. CDR3 size: 16 residues. V was cut by 5 bases and J by 2 bases, with 18 bases left in between. CDR3 in amino acids: CASSPGGGGRNYGYTF. The CDR3 region has the DNA TGTGCCAGCAGCCCTGGGGGCGGGGGGCGCAACTATGGCTACACCTTC.

The rearrangement joins TRBV28 to TRBJ2-7; tentative D call: TRBD1 (6 bases). Trimming removed 8 bases at V and 2 bases at J, with 13 bases between. The CDR3 sequence is 13 residues long. Germline V lookup: CDR1 MDHEN, CDR2 SYDVKM. The CDR3, as DNA: TGTGCCAGCCGGCCGGACAGAACCTACGAGCAGTACTTC. Amino acid sequence: CASRPDRTYEQYF.

The chain's CDR3 is CASSAPGQSYEQYF. CDR3 bases: TGTGCCAGCAGTGCTCCGGGACAGTCCTACGAGCAGTACTTC. This chain joins TRBV28 and TRBJ2-7; 7 nucleotides line up with TRBD1. V dropped 5 bases and J dropped 1; count of bases not matched to a gene: 5. Germline V gene data show CDR1 as MDHEN and CDR2 as SYDVKM. The CDR3 is 14 residues long.

This chain joins TRBV21-1 and TRBJ2-1; whether TRBD2, the table's D call, matches the DNA was not checked. TRBV21-1 is a documented pseudogene. This CDR3 comprises 17 residues. The CDR3 region is CASSKMGTSGRNNEQFF. CDR3 DNA: TGTGCCAGCAGCAAAATGGGGACTAGCGGGAGGAACAATGAGCAGTTCTTC.

V and J are TRBV9 and TRBJ2-7; TRBD1 agrees at 8 bases. Trimming at V came to 0 bases and at J to 8 bases, leaving 13 bases not matched to a gene. CDR1 SGDLS and CDR2 YYNGEE come from the germline V gene. CDR3 length: 16 residues. The CDR3 loop is CASSVGQGPGGYKQYF. The CDR3 DNA is TGTGCCAGCAGCGTAGGGCAAGGACCAGGGGGCTATAAGCAGTACTTC.

The chain has TRBV19 and TRBJ2-3, with D perhaps matching TRBD2 (5 bases). The germline V gene has CDR1 LNHDA and CDR2 SQIVND (reference sequence). Trimming cost V 3 bases and J 2 bases, with 9 bases left between them. The CDR3 length is 14 residues. CDR3 loop: CASSMPGSTDTQYF. Written as DNA, the CDR3 is TGTGCCAGTAGTATGCCGGGGTCCACAGATACGCAGTATTTT.

The V and J genes are TRBV21-1 and TRBJ1-6. TRBV21-1 is tagged as a pseudogene. The CDR3 is 17 amino acids. This chain's CDR3 is CASSKWRGGSYNSPLHF. The DNA for the CDR3 is TGTGCCAGCAGCAAATGGAGGGGAGGTTCCTATAATTCACCCCTCCACTTT.

A single count supports this clone. In DNA form, the CDR3 reads TGTGCCAGCAGCTTGGGGACAGGGGGAATCTACGAGCAGTACTTC. As protein: CASSLGTGGIYEQYF. The V call is TRBV5-4, the J call TRBJ2-7, with 10 bases matching TRBD1. The CDR3 has 15 residues. V trimming: 0 bases; J trimming: 3 bases; junction bases outside the gene matches: 3. Germline V gene sequence: CDR1 SGHNT, CDR2 YYREEE (reference sequence). Looking up the rest from reference TRBV5-4 and TRBJ2-7 gives the full variable domain: ETGVTQSPTHLIKTRGQQVTLRCSSQSGHNTVSWYQQALGQGPQFIFQYYREEENGRGNFPPRFSGLQFPNYSSELNVNALELDDSALYLCASSLGTGGIYEQYFGPGTRLTVT.